This T cell receptor beta chain was captured in a study of shared clonotypes between healthy human individuals. Germline lookup yields CDR1 LNHNV and CDR2 YYDKDF (reference sequence). This CDR3 comprises 13 residues. V gave up 5 bases and J gave up 10 bases, with 15 bases separating them. Sequencing used immunoSEQ multiplex PCR; TCRdb keeps in-frame clones, though not all of them. The profile shows over 750,000 clones, about 96% of them singletons. CD8 cells regarded as naive lacked CD45RO, were positively chosen for CCR7, and omitted terminally differentiated effector memory CD45RA+ cells. About this clone: Its specificity is unknown.

Notes on the study in general: Rarefaction showed sorted-subset sequencing was incomplete despite large depth. Only a few donors were included, so the genetic and exposure-history diversity represented was limited. How much donors shared clonotypes was expected to be affected by sequencing depth. What naive subsets generally showed was a larger estimated richness than memory subsets showed.

This chain connects TRBV15 to TRBJ2-1; D remains ambiguous. The TCR sequence derives from a man aged 25-40 years in good health. Sequenced: naive CD8+ T cells sorted from blood. CDR3 loop: CATSPQRVVEQFF. The DNA of the CDR3 is TGTGCCACCAGCCCCCAAAGGGTAGTGGAGCAGTTCTTC. The full variable domain, with the rest looked up from reference TRBV15 and TRBJ2-1, is DAMVIQNPRYQVTQFGKPVTLSCSQTLNHNVMYWYQQKSSQAPKLLFHYYDKDFNNEADTPDNFQSRRPNTSFCFLDIRSPGLGDTAMYLCATSPQRVVEQFFGPGTRLTVL.